One T cell receptor beta chain is described in this entry. The entry originates in a study of cytotoxic CD8 clonotypes in ibrutinib-treated CLL. The assay was immunoSEQ multiplex PCR, and TCRdb's table has in-frame clones only and misses some. This sample carries tens of thousands of clones, roughly 85% of them seen once, and the ten largest clones take about 39%. This specimen was PBMCs, taken after 24 months of ibrutinib treatment. The TCR was taken from a human donor with chronic lymphocytic leukemia.

CDR3 sequence: CASSLDRGRSNEKLFF. The CDR3 DNA reads as TGCGCCAGCAGCTTGGATCGGGGCAGAAGTAATGAAAAACTGTTTTTT. The V call is TRBV5-1, the J call TRBJ1-4; possibly TRBD1 for D (5 bases). V gave up 0 bases and J gave up 4 bases, with 13 bases separating them. This CDR3 is 16 amino acids long. Germline-derived CDR1 and CDR2 are SGHRS and YFSETQ.